The TCR beta chain described here comes from a study of radiotherapy plus CTLA-4 blockade in lung cancer. Study-wide background: Objective responses arose in roughly 20% of patients, and approximately 28% experienced disease control.

Germline V lookup: CDR1 MNHEY, CDR2 SVGAGI. The ends were cut back, 0 bases at V and 0 bases at J, with 6 bases in the middle. The CDR3 extends over 14 amino acids. Focal radiation and CTLA-4 blockade (ipilimumab) were tested in chemo-refractory metastatic non-small-cell lung cancer patients. The protocol was immunoSEQ multiplex PCR, while the TCRdb copy is restricted to in-frame clones and leaves out a portion. The sample has some 77,000 clones, about 90% seen once. V gene TRBV6-5 combines with J gene TRBJ2-7; D ambiguous. The starting material was peripheral blood, obtained from a patient treated with radiotherapy plus ipilimumab. The clonotype was recovered from a human donor with non-small cell lung cancer who had a partial response to radiotherapy plus ipilimumab. The CDR3 loop is CASSYSASSYEQYF. The CDR3 DNA sequence: TGTGCCAGCAGTTACTCTGCCAGCTCCTACGAGCAGTACTTC.